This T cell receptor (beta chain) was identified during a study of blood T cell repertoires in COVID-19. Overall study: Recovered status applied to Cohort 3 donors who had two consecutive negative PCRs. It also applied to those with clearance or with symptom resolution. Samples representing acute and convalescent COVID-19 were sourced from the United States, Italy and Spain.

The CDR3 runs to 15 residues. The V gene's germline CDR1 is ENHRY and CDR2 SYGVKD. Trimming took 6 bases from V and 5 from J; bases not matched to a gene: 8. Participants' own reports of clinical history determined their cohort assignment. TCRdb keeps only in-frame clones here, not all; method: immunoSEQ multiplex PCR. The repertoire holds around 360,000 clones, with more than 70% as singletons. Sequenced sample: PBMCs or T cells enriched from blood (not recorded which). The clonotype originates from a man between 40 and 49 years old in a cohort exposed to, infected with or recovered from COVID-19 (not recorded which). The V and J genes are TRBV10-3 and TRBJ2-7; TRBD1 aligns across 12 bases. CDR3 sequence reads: CAISLTGTGGDEQYF. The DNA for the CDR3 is TGTGCCATCAGCCTAACCGGGACAGGGGGCGACGAGCAGTACTTC.